This TCR beta chain is drawn from a study of human T cells and chemical hapten exposure. About the study: A 2 cm by 2 cm inner upper arm patch received 2% DPC for sensitization.

This clonotype was recorded many times. The time point denotes: patch test 1, 2 weeks after DPC sensitization. Treatment defined: therapeutic diphenylcyclopropenone sensitization with weekly scalp DPC. TCRdb redid the calling of the RACE reads with MiXCR, one entry per CDR3 protein. The repertoire consists of around 110,000 distinct CDR3 sequences, with 12% occurring once and the leading ten covering 1.1% to 1.5%. The length of the CDR3 is 18 residues. Germline assignment: CDR1 MNHNS and CDR2 SASEGT. V lost 2 bases, J lost 9 bases, and 23 bases lay in between. This TCR came from a woman in her 50s with alopecia areata. Some clones in this sample may be carry-over from other donors' samples. The source was whole blood, collected in connection with sensitization to the hapten diphenylcyclopropenone (DPC). The chain links TRBV6-1 to TRBJ1-6; D perhaps matches TRBD1 (5 bases). CDR3 residues: CASSESRKGWQGGSPLHF. CDR3 DNA: TGTGCCAGCAGTGAATCTCGTAAGGGTTGGCAGGGAGGTTCACCCCTCCACTTT.